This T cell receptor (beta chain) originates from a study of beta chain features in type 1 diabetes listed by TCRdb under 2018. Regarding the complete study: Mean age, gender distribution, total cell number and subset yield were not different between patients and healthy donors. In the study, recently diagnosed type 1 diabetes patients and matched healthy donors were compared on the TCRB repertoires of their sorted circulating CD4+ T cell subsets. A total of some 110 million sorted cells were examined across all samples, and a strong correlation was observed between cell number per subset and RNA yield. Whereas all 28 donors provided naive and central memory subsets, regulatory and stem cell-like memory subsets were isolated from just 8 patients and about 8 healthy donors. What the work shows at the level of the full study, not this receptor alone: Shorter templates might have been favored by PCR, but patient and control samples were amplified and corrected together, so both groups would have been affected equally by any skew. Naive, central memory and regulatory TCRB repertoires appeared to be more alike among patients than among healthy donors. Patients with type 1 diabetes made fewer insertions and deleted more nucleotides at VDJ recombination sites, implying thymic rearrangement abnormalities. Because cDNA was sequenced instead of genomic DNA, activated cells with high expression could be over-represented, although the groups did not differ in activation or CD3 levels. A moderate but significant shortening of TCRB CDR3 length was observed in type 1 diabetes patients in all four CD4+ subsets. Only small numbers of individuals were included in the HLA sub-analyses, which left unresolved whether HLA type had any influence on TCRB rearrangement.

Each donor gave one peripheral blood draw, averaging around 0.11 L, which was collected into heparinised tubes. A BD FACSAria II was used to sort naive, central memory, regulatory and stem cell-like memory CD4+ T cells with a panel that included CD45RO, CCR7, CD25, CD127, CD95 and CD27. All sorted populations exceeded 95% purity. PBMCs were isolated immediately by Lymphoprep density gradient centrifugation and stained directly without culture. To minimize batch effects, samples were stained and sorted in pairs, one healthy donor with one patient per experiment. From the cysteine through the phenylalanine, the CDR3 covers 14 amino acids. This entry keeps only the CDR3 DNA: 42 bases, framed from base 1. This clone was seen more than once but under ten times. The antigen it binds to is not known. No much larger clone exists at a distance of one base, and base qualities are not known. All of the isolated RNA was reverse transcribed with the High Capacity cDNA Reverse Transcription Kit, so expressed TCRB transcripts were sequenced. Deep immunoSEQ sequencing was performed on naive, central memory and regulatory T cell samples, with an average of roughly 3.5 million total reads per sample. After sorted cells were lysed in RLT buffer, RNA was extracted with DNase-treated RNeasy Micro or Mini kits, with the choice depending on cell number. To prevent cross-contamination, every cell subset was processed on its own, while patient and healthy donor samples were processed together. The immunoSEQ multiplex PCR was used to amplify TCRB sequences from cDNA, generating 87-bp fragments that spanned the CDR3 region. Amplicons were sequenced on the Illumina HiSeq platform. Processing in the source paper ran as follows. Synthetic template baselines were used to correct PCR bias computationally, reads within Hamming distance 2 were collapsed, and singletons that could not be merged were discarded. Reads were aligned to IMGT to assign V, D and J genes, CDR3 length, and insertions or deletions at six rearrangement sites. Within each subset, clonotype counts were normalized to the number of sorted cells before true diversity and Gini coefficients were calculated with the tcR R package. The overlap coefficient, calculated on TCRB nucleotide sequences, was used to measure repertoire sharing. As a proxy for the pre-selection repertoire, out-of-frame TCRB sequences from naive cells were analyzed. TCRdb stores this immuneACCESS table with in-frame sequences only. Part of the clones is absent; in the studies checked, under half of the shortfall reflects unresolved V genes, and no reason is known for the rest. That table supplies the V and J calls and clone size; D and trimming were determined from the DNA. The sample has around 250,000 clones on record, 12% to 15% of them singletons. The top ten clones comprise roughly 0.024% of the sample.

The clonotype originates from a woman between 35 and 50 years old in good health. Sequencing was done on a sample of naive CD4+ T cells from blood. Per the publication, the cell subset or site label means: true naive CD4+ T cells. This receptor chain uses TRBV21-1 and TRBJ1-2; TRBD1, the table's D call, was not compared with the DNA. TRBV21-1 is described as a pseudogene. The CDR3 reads CASSISLTEKGYTF. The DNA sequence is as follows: TGTGCCAGCAGCATAAGCCTGACAGAGAAAGGCTACACCTTC.